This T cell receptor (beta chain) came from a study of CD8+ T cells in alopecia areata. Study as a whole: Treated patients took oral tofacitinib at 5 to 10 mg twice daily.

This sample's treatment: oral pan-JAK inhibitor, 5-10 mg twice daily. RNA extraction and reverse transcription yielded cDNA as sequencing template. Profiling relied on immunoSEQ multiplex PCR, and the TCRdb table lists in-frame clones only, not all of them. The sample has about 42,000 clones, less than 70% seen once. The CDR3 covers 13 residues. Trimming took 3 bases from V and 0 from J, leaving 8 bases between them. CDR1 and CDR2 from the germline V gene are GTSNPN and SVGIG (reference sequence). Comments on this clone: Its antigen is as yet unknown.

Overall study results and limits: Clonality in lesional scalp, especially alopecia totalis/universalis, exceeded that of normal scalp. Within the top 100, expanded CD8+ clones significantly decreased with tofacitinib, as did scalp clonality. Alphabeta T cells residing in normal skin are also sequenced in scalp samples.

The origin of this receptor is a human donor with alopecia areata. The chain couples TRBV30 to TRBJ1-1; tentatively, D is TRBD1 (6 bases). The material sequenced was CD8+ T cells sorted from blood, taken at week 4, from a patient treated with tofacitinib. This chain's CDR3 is CAWRGGMNTEAFF. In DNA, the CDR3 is TGTGCCTGGAGAGGGGGGATGAACACTGAAGCTTTCTTT. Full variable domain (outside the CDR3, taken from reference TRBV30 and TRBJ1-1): SQTIHQWPATLVQPVGSPLSLECTVEGTSNPNLYWYRQAAGRGLQLLFYSVGIGQISSEVPQNLSASRPQDRQFILSSKKLLLSDSGFYLCAWRGGMNTEAFFGQGTRLTVV.